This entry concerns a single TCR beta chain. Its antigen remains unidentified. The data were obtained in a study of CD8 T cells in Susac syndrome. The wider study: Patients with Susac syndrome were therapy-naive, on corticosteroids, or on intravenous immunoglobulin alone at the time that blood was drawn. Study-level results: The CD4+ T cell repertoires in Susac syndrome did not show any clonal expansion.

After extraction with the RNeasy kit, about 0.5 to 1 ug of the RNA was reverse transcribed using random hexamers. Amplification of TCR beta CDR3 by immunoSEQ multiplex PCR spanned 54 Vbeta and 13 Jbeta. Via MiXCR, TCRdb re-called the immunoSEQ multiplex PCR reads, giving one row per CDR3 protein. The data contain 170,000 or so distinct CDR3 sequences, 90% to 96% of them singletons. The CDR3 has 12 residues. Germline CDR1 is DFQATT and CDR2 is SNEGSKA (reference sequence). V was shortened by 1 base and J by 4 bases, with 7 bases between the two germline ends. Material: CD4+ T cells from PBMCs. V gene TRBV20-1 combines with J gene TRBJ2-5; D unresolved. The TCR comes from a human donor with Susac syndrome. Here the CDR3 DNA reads TGCAGTGCTAGAGGAGCTACAGAGACCCAGTACTTC. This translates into CSARGATETQYF.